What follows describes a single T cell receptor (beta chain). In the study's own analysis: Amplified reference gene primers provided the basis for estimating nucleated cell counts. Here immunoSEQ multiplex PCR was the method, and the copy in TCRdb shows in-frame clones only, minus some. The D gene and trimming were derived from the DNA, and the V and J assignments and clone size from that table. The profile shows 150,000 to 200,000 clones, about four fifths of them singletons. These data originate in a study of blood T cell repertoires in COVID-19. About the research overall: Sites across the United States, Italy and Spain contributed samples from acute and convalescent COVID-19. In each case, the material was cDNA or gDNA derived from T cells, B-cell-depleted T cells, or PBMCs.

The CDR3 runs 15 residues. Per the germline V gene, CDR1 is MNHEY and CDR2 is SMNVEV (reference sequence). V dropped 6 bases and J dropped 2; count of bases not matched to a gene: 4. The V gene is TRBV27, the J gene TRBJ1-3; 10 nucleotides line up with TRBD1. The source of this sequence is a man aged 70 or older who had recovered from COVID-19. What was sequenced was peripheral blood. The CDR3 is CASSRQGAAGNTIYF. CDR3 bases: TGTGCCAGCAGCCGACAGGGGGCGGCTGGAAACACCATATATTTT.